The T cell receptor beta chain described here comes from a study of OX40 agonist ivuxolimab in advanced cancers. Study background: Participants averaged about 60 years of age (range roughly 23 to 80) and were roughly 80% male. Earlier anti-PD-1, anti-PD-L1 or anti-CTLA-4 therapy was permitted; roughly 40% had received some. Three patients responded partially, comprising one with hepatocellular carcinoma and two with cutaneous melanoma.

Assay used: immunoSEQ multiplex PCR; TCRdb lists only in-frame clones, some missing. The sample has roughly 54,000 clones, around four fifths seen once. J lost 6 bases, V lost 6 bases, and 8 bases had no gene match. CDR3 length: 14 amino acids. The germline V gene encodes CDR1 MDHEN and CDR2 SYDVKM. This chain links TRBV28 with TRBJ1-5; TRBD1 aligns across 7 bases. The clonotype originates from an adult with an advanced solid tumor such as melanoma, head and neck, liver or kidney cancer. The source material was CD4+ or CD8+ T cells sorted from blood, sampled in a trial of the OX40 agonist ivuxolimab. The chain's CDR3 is CASSQLTGIQPQHF. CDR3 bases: TGTGCCAGCAGCCAGCTGACAGGGATTCAGCCCCAGCATTTT. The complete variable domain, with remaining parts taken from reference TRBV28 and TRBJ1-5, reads DVKVTQSSRYLVKRTGEKVFLECVQDMDHENMFWYRQDPGLGLRLIYFSYDVKMKEKGDIPEGYSVSREKKERFSLILESASTNQTSMYLCASSQLTGIQPQHFGDGTRLSIL.